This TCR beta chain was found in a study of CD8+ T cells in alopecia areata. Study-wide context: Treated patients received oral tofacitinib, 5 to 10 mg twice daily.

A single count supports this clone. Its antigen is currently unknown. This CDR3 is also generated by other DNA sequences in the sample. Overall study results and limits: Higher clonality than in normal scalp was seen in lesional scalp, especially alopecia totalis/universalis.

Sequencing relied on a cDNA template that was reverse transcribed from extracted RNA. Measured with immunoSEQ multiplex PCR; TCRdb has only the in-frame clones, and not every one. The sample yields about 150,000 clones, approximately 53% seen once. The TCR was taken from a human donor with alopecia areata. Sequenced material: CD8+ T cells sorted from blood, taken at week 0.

DNA for the CDR3: TGCAGTGCCGAGGGACAGCAAGAGACCCAGTACTTC. This codes for CSAEGQQETQYF. The chain recombines TRBV29-1 with TRBJ2-5, with 7 bases identical to TRBD1. The germline V gene encodes CDR1 SQVTM and CDR2 ANQGSEA. The CDR3 runs 12 residues.